What follows are 28 T cell receptor beta chains derived from one specimen sequenced in a study of blood T cell repertoires in COVID-19. Method: immunoSEQ multiplex PCR; TCRdb's copy keeps in-frame clones and lacks some. The sample consists of 250,000 to 300,000 clones, 85% to 90% of them appearing once. The sample was PBMCs or T cells enriched from blood (not recorded which). These receptors were collected from a young man who had recovered from COVID-19.

The rearrangement joins TRBV4-1 to TRBJ2-5; 9 nucleotides align to TRBD2. The CDR3 is made up of 15 amino acids. The germline gives CDR1 MGHRA, CDR2 YSYEKL. J was trimmed by 6 bases and V by 0 bases; bases with no gene match: 5. The CDR3 DNA sequence: TGCGCCAGCAGCCAAGATACCAGCGGGAGGAAGACCCAGTACTTC. It encodes CASSQDTSGRKTQYF.

V usage is TRBV12-5 and J usage is TRBJ2-1, with a possible D match to TRBD2 (5 bases). CDR1 is LGHNT and CDR2 is FRNRAP in the germline V gene. The CDR3 length is 16 residues. V gave up 0 bases and J gave up 6 bases, with 15 bases separating them. CDR3 coding DNA: TGTGCTAGTGGTTTGGTACTATCGACGAGCGGCAATGAGCAGTTCTTC. Its protein product is CASGLVLSTSGNEQFF.

This clone was observed a single time. This chain links TRBV10-2 with TRBJ1-1, with 10 bases that match TRBD1. There are 15 residues in the CDR3. Germline V lookup: CDR1 WSHSY, CDR2 SAAADI. After removal of 5 bases from V and 3 bases from J, the junction contained 6 bases not matched to a gene. This chain's CDR3 is CASSWTGGVDTEAFF. CDR3 in DNA: TGCGCCAGCAGTTGGACAGGGGGTGTCGACACTGAAGCTTTCTTT.

The CDR3 DNA is TGTGCCAGCAGCCCTCAGACAGGGGGGATGAACACTGAAGCTTTCTTT. Protein: CASSPQTGGMNTEAFF. This chain links TRBV9 with TRBJ1-1, with 9 nucleotides matching TRBD1. V was clipped by 4 bases and J by 0 bases; unmatched bases: 7. The CDR3 totals 16 residues. Germline values: CDR1 SGDLS, CDR2 YYNGEE.

The CDR3 DNA sequence: TGTGCCAGCAGTTACTTCGGTAGGAGTCGAAAGTACGAGCAGTACTTC. It is translated as CASSYFGRSRKYEQYF. V gene TRBV6-5 combines with J gene TRBJ2-7, with D uncertain. V was shortened by 1 base and J by 4 bases, with 17 bases between the two germline ends. The germline V gene has CDR1 MNHEY and CDR2 SVGAGI. This CDR3 contains 16 residues.

This rearrangement joins TRBV5-1 to TRBJ2-6; D unresolved. V was clipped by 2 bases and J by 2 bases, with 8 bases between them. The CDR3 has 15 amino acids. CDR1 and CDR2 from the germline V gene are SGHRS and YFSETQ. CDR3: CASSLASAGANVLTF. CDR3 DNA: TGCGCCAGCAGCTTAGCCTCCGCTGGGGCCAACGTCCTGACTTTC.

The V gene is TRBV1, the J gene TRBJ1-2. TRBV1 is a known pseudogene. The CDR3 is made up of 13 amino acids. The CDR3 DNA is TGCACCAGCAGATCGAGGGCCAACTATGGCTACACCTTC. It encodes CTSRSRANYGYTF.

The chain links TRBV5-8 to TRBJ2-5, with TRBD2 identical over 7 bases. Germline V CDR1 and CDR2: SGHTS, YDEGEE. The V segment lost 0 bases and the J segment 4 bases; nucleotides outside the gene matches: 9. The CDR3 spans 16 residues. The CDR3 DNA follows: TGTGCCAGCAGCTTGGTGGGGGGAGGGTCCAGAGAGACCCAGTACTTC. Translation gives CASSLVGGGSRETQYF.

This clone appeared many times. The rearrangement joins TRBV11-2 to TRBJ2-5, with TRBD1 identical over 7 bases. The CDR3 contains 13 residues. Germline loops: CDR1 SGHAT, CDR2 FQNNGV. After removal of 7 bases from V and 3 bases from J, the junction contained 5 bases not matched to a gene. The CDR3 sequence is CASTTGTEETQYF. The CDR3 coding sequence is TGTGCCAGCACCACCGGGACAGAAGAGACCCAGTACTTC.

V gene TRBV12-5 combines with J gene TRBJ2-1, with TRBD2 matching 11 bases. V lost 0 bases, J lost 0 bases, and 13 bases stayed unmatched. CDR1 and CDR2 (germline): LGHNT, FRNRAP. The CDR3 runs to 21 residues. CDR3: CASGLVLGRTSGSGSYNEQFF. DNA of the CDR3: TGTGCTAGTGGTTTGGTACTCGGACGGACTAGCGGGTCCGGCTCCTACAATGAGCAGTTCTTC.

The V and J genes are TRBV12-5 and TRBJ1-1, with a weak D call TRBD1 (5 bases). The CDR3 length is 13 residues. The germline V gene encodes CDR1 LGHNT and CDR2 FRNRAP. The ends were cut back, 4 bases at V and 2 bases at J, with 8 bases in the middle. The CDR3 reads CASGYQGNTEAFF. The CDR3 coding sequence is TGTGCTAGTGGTTACCAGGGTAACACTGAAGCTTTCTTT.

The rearrangement uses TRBV18 and TRBJ1-1, with a weak D call TRBD1 (5 bases). V was cut by 3 bases and J by 3 bases, with 17 bases left in between. This CDR3 comprises 16 residues. Per the germline V gene, CDR1 is KGHSH and CDR2 is LQKENI. The CDR3: CASSPIFQGSDTEAFF. The CDR3 DNA reads as TGTGCCAGCTCACCTATATTCCAGGGATCGGACACTGAAGCTTTCTTT.

This clone came up once. V and J are TRBV9 and TRBJ2-5, with a tentative D call TRBD2 (6 bases). The CDR3 is 14 residues long. Trimming left V 4 bases short and J 0 bases short, with 10 bases between. Germline assignment: CDR1 SGDLS and CDR2 YYNGEE. CDR3 DNA: TGTGCCAGCAGCCCCGGGACTGACCAAGAGACCCAGTACTTC. It codes for CASSPGTDQETQYF.

CDR3 coding DNA: TGTGCCAGCGTCGACAGGGGTAGGACAGATACGCAGTATTTT. As protein: CASVDRGRTDTQYF. The chain combines TRBV6-5 with TRBJ2-3, with 8 bases lining up with TRBD1. This CDR3 comprises 14 residues. Per the germline V gene, CDR1 is MNHEY and CDR2 is SVGAGI. Trimming took 8 bases from V and 3 from J; bases not matched to a gene: 7.

J is TRBJ2-2 and V is TRBV11-2; D is possibly TRBD1 (5 bases). CDR1 is SGHAT and CDR2 is FQNNGV in the germline V gene. V was clipped by 7 bases and J by 0 bases, with 9 bases between them. The length of the CDR3 is 14 residues. The CDR3 DNA is TGTGCCAGCATGGACACCGCGAACACCGGGGAGCTGTTTTTT. This gives the protein CASMDTANTGELFF. Drawing the rest from reference TRBV11-2 and TRBJ2-2, the complete variable domain is EAGVAQSPRYKIIEKRQSVAFWCNPISGHATLYWYQQILGQGPKLLIQFQNNGVVDDSQLPKDRFSAERLKGVDSTLKIQPAKLEDSAVYLCASMDTANTGELFFGEGSRLTVL.

The chain employs TRBV10-2 and TRBJ2-7, with 9 bases fitting TRBD2. Germline V gene data show CDR1 as WSHSY and CDR2 as SAAADI. Trimming at V came to 10 bases and at J to 1 base, leaving 11 bases not matched to a gene. CDR3 length: 15 amino acids. The CDR3 coding sequence is TGCGCCACCCAGTCGGGGGCGGGGGGGTCCTACGAGCAGTACTTC. Translating it yields CATQSGAGGSYEQYF.

The rearrangement joins TRBV27 to TRBJ2-1; no firm D call. Germline CDR1 and CDR2: MNHEY and SMNVEV (reference sequence). This CDR3 is 16 amino acids long. V dropped 6 bases and J dropped 3 bases, with 18 bases sitting between them. The CDR3 region has the DNA TGTGCCAGCAGCTCCCCACTTGGCGGTATCTACAATGAGCAGTTCTTC. Translating gives CASSSPLGGIYNEQFF.

The chain recombines TRBV14 with TRBJ2-5; TRBD2 is a possible D gene (6 bases). Germline V gives CDR1 SGHDN, CDR2 FVKESK. V dropped 4 bases and J dropped 2 bases, with 11 bases sitting between them. The CDR3 totals 14 residues. In nucleotides, the CDR3 is TGTGCCAGCAGCCGCGGGACGGTTCAAGAGACCCAGTACTTC. Protein: CASSRGTVQETQYF.

This rearrangement joins TRBV7-9 to TRBJ2-5; TRBD1 is a possible D gene (5 bases). Germline-derived CDR1 and CDR2 are SEHNR and FQNEAQ (reference sequence). V lost 5 bases, J lost 5 bases, and 18 bases lay in between. CDR3 length: 15 residues. The chain's CDR3 is CASSPNQRGWETQYF. Written as DNA, the CDR3 is TGTGCCAGCAGCCCAAACCAAAGGGGATGGGAGACCCAGTACTTC.

V gene TRBV7-6 combines with J gene TRBJ1-5; D call uncertain. Per germline, CDR1 SGHVS and CDR2 FNYEAQ. This CDR3 has 16 residues. The V end was cut by 7 bases, the J end by 3 bases, with 19 bases between. DNA of the CDR3: TGTGCCAGCACGCGCCGGGAGAACGGGGTCAATCAGCCCCAGCATTTT. Its translation: CASTRRENGVNQPQHF.

The chain has TRBV7-9 and TRBJ2-7; no clear D gene. This CDR3 comprises 17 residues. Germline loops: CDR1 SEHNR, CDR2 FQNEAQ (reference sequence). V was pared by 4 bases and J by 0 bases, with 19 bases between. The CDR3 DNA reads as TGTGCCAGCAGCTCGCACTCCGGGTCCTACGGCTCCTACGAGCAGTACTTC. This gives the protein CASSSHSGSYGSYEQYF. The whole variable domain, filled in from reference TRBV7-9 and TRBJ2-7, reads DTGVSQNPRHKITKRGQNVTFRCDPISEHNRLYWYRQTLGQGPEFLTYFQNEAQLEKSRLLSDRFSAERPKGSFSTLEIQRTEQGDSAMYLCASSSHSGSYGSYEQYFGPGTRLTVT.

This clone has more than one count but fewer than ten. V and J are TRBV5-1 and TRBJ1-1; D is uncertain. The V and J ends lost 3 bases and 2 bases respectively, with 11 bases between them. Looked up from germline, CDR1 is SGHRS and CDR2 is YFSETQ. This CDR3 contains 14 residues. CDR3 DNA sequence: TGCGCCAGCAGCTCCTGGTCGGTAAACACTGAAGCTTTCTTT. It encodes CASSSWSVNTEAFF.

This clone was recorded only once. The chain links TRBV18 to TRBJ2-7; TRBD1 aligns across 7 bases. CDR1 and CDR2 (germline): KGHSH, LQKENI. The junction had 6 bases not matched to a gene; V was cut back by 8 bases and J by 2 bases. This CDR3 is built from 13 residues. CDR3 bases: TGTGCCAGCGCATACGGGACAGCCTACGAGCAGTACTTC. Amino acid sequence: CASAYGTAYEQYF.

This chain links TRBV27 with TRBJ1-5, with a possible D match to TRBD1 (6 bases). The V gene's germline CDR1 is MNHEY and CDR2 SMNVEV (reference sequence). V was pared by 2 bases and J by 1 base, with 9 bases between. The CDR3 totals 15 residues. This CDR3 reads CASSLRGMSNQPQHF. CDR3 bases: TGTGCCAGCAGTTTAAGGGGGATGAGCAATCAGCCCCAGCATTTT.

A single count supports this clone. Other DNA sequences of this sample code for an identical CDR3. The rearrangement joins TRBV19 to TRBJ2-5; D remains unclear. The CDR3 length is 12 residues. The germline CDR1 and CDR2 sequences are LNHDA and SQIVND (reference sequence). V dropped 1 base and J dropped 4 bases, with 4 bases sitting between them. CDR3 bases: TGTGCCAGTAGTATAGGCGGAGAGACCCAGTACTTC. This encodes CASSIGGETQYF.

This chain uses TRBV6-1 with TRBJ1-5; weak D call: TRBD1 (6 bases). CDR3 length: 19 residues. Looked up from germline, CDR1 is MNHNS and CDR2 is SASEGT. V lost 8 bases and J 3 bases, leaving 29 bases between the germline ends. In DNA form, the CDR3 reads TGTGCCAGCTGTGGGGGTTTAGGTTCAGGTTCAGGGGCCAATCAGCCCCAGCATTTT. This encodes CASCGGLGSGSGANQPQHF.

The chain is built from TRBV7-2 and TRBJ1-4; D is unclear. This CDR3 has 13 amino acids. Germline values: CDR1 SGHTA, CDR2 FQGNSA. V lost 5 bases and J lost 5, with 9 bases in between. The CDR3 region has the DNA TGTGCCAGCAGCATAAACTCGAATGAAAAACTGTTTTTT. Translating gives CASSINSNEKLFF.

The chain has TRBV6-5 and TRBJ1-2; TRBD1 matches 8 bases. The CDR3 covers 13 residues. V trimming: 6 bases; J trimming: 5 bases; junction bases outside the gene matches: 5. Germline loops: CDR1 MNHEY, CDR2 SVGAGI. This CDR3 is CASRDQGAYGYTF. The DNA for the CDR3 is TGTGCCAGCAGAGACCAGGGGGCGTATGGCTACACCTTC.